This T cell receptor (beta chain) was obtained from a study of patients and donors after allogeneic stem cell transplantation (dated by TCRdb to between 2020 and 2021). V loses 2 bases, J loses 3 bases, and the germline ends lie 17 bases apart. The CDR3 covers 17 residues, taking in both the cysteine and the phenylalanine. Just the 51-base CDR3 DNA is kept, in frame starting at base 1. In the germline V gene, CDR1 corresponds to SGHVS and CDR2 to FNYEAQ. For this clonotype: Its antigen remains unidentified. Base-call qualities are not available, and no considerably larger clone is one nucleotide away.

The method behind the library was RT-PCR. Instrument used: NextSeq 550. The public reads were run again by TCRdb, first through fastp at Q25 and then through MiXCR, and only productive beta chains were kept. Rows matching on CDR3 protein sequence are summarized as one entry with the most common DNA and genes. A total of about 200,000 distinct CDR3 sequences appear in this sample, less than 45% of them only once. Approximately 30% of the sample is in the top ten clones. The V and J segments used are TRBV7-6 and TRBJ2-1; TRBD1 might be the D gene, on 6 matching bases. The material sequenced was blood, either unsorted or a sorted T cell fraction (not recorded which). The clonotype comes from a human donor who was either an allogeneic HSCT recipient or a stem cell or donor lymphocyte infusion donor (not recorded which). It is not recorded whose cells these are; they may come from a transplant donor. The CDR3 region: CASSLRFGGQSYNEQFF. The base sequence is TGTGCCAGCAGCTTACGCTTCGGCGGACAGAGCTACAATGAGCAGTTCTTC.